This T cell receptor (beta chain) was identified during a study of T-cell reconstitution after alpha-beta-depleted transplantation in children. Whole-study results and caveats: Most T-cell counts and diversity one year after the transplant came from T cells that were newly produced. Surviving recipient T cells and thymic progenitors produced the high day-60 TCRbeta diversity seen in some patients. In patients about two months after transplant, alpha-beta T cells reportedly arose from several hundred expanded graft clones.

Germline loops: CDR1 LGHDT, CDR2 YNNKEL (reference sequence). V was pared by 3 bases and J by 5 bases, with 18 bases of the junction left unmatched. The CDR3 covers 18 residues. During its preparation, the TCRbeta library received unique molecular identifiers. TCRdb re-analysed the PCR reads in MiXCR, keeping a single row per CDR3 protein. The sample comprises fewer than 1 million distinct CDR3 sequences, less than 20% of which are singletons, and just under 5% rests with the top ten. This clonotype occurred a few times. Its target is unknown. Sample: PBMCs, mostly from graft donor cells, taken 360 days after TCRalphabeta/CD19-depleted stem cell transplant. This TCR was sampled from a male patient aged 5 to 17 who had a stem cell transplant for acute lymphoblastic leukemia, so the T cells may come from the graft donor. The rearrangement links TRBV3-1 to TRBJ2-7; 8 bases align to TRBD2. The CDR3 loop is CASSHRGSGIGIPNEQYF. The CDR3 DNA reads as TGTGCCAGCAGCCACCGGGGTAGCGGGATCGGGATCCCCAACGAGCAGTACTTC.